This TCR beta chain was observed in a study of early T cells in non-severe SARS-CoV-2 infection. Germline V lookup: CDR1 SGHRS, CDR2 YFSETQ. CDR3 length: 15 residues. V lost 4 bases, J lost 4 bases, and 16 bases lay in between. The TCR library protocol attached unique molecular identifiers to the individual cDNA molecules. Using its own MiXCR run on the 5' RACE reads, TCRdb lists one record per CDR3 protein. The sample yields fewer than 85,000 distinct CDR3 sequences, roughly 13% seen once. The rearrangement uses TRBV5-1 and TRBJ2-3; TRBD1 might be the D (6 bases). This TCR derives from an adult who was a healthcare worker with PCR-confirmed SARS-CoV-2 infection or an uninfected control (not recorded which). The sequenced material came from whole blood. CDR3 nucleotides: TGCGCCAGCAGCAGAGCGAACAGGGTCCCAGATACGCAGTATTTT. Residues: CASSRANRVPDTQYF. The complete variable domain, with remaining parts taken from reference TRBV5-1 and TRBJ2-3, reads KAGVTQTPRYLIKTRGQQVTLSCSPISGHRSVSWYQQTPGQGLQFLFEYFSETQRNKGNFPGRFSGRQFSNSRSEMNVSTLELGDSALYLCASSRANRVPDTQYFGPGTRLTVL.